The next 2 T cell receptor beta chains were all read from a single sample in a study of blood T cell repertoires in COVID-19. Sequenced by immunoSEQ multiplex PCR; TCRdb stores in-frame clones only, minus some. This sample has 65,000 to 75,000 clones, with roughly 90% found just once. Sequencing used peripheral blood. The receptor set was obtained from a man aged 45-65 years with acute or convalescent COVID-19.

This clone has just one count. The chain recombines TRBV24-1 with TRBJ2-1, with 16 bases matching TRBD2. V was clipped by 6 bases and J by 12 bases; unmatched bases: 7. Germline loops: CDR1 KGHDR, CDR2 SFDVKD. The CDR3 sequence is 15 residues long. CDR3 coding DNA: TGTGCCACCAGTCATGGGACTAGCGGGAGGGGAGGGCAGTTCTTC. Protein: CATSHGTSGRGGQFF.

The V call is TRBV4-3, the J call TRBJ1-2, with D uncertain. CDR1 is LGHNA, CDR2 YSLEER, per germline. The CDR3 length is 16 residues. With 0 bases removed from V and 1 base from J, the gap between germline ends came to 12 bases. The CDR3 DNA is TGCGCCAGCAGCCAAGAGCCCACGACGGGTAACTATGGCTACACCTTC. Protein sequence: CASSQEPTTGNYGYTF.